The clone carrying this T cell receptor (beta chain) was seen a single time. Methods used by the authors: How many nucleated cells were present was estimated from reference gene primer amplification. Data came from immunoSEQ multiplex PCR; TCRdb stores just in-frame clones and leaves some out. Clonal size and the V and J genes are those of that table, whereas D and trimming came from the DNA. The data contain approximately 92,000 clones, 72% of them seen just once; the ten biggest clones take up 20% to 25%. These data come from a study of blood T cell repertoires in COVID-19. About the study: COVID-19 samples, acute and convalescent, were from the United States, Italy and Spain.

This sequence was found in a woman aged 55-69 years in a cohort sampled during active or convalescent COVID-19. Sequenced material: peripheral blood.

The chain's CDR3 is CASSSARIPGDEQFF. CDR3 bases: TGTGCCAGCAGTTCCGCCAGGATACCTGGCGATGAGCAGTTCTTC. The chain joins TRBV27 to TRBJ2-1, with D hard to call. Germline V gene data show CDR1 as MNHEY and CDR2 as SMNVEV (reference sequence). The CDR3 runs to 15 residues. Trimming shortened V by 4 bases and J by 8 bases, and 18 bases separated the two germline ends.